This TCR beta chain is from a study of breast tumors, draining lymph nodes, adjacent tissues. General study points: Data only fit, rather than demonstrated, lymph node origin of most tumor T cells. Tumor TCR diversity was below lymph nodes but above nontumor tissue.

Each CDR3 protein gets one entry after TCRdb re-called the multiplex PCR reads with MiXCR. Counted here are about 53,000 distinct CDR3 sequences, under 50% occurring once; the ten biggest clones make up about 10%. About this clonotype: What it binds is not known.

V was pared by 4 bases and J by 4 bases, with 14 bases between. The CDR3 extends over 15 amino acids. Germline V lookup: CDR1 SGHAT, CDR2 FQNNGV. The receptor was derived from a female donor with breast cancer. Some clones in this sample may be carry-over from other donors' samples. The chain links TRBV11-2 to TRBJ1-5; D might be TRBD1 (5 bases). The material sequenced was breast tumor tissue. CDR3 protein: CASSSSGRPNQPQHF. CDR3 DNA sequence: TGTGCCAGCAGCTCCTCGGGACGGCCAAATCAGCCCCAGCATTTT.